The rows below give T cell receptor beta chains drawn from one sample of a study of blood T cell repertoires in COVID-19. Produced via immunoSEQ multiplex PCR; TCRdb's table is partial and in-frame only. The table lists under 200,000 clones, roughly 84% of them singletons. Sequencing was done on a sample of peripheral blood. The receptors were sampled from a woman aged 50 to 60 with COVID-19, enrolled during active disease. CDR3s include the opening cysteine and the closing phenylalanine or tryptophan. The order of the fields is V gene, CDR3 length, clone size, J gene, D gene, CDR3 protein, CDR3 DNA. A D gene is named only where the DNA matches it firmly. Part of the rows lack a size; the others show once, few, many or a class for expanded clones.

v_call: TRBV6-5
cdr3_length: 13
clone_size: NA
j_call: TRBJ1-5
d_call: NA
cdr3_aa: CASSYSLNQPQHF
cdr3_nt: TGTGCCAGCAGTTACTCCCTAAATCAGCCCCAGCATTTT

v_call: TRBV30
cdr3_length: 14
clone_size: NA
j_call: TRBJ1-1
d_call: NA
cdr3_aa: CAWSGGGGFLEAFF
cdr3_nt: TGTGCCTGGAGTGGGGGGGGCGGTTTCCTCGAAGCTTTCTTT

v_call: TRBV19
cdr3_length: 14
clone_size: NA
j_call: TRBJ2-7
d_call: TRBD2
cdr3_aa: CASSSGGEPYEQYF
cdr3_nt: TGTGCCAGTAGTAGCGGGGGGGAACCCTACGAGCAGTACTTC

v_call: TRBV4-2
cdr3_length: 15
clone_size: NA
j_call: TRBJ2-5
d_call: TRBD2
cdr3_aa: CASSDIAGGQETQYF
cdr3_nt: TGTGCCAGCAGCGATATAGCGGGGGGACAAGAGACCCAGTACTTC

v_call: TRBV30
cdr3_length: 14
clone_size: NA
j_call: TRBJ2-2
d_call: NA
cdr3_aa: CARGPTTNTGELFF
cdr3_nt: TGTGCCCGCGGGCCAACTACGAACACCGGGGAGCTGTTTTTT

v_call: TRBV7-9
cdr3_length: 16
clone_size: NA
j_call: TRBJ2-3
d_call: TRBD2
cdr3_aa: CASSGSRLAGWDTQYF
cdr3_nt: TGTGCCAGCAGCGGAAGCCGACTAGCGGGGTGGGATACGCAGTATTTT

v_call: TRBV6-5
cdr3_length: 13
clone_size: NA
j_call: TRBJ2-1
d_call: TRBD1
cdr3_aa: CASSYSGWDREFF
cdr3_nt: TGTGCCAGCAGTTACAGTGGTTGGGACAGGGAGTTCTTC

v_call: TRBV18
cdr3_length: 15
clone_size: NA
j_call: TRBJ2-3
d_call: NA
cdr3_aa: CASSPYTGGADTQYF
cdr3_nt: TGTGCCAGCTCCCCATATACAGGGGGGGCAGATACGCAGTATTTT

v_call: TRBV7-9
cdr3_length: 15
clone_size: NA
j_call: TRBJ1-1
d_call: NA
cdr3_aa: CASSLLALGNTEAFF
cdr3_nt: TGTGCCAGCAGCTTACTAGCTCTAGGGAACACTGAAGCTTTCTTT

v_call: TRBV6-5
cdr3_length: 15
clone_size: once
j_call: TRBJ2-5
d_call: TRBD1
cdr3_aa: CASSYSGGQGETQYF
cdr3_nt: TGTGCCAGCAGTTACTCGGGGGGACAGGGGGAGACCCAGTACTTC

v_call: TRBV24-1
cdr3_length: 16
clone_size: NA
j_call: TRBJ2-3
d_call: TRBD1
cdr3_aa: CATSDPGQGAADTQYF
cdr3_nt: TGTGCCACCAGTGACCCAGGACAGGGGGCGGCAGATACGCAGTATTTT

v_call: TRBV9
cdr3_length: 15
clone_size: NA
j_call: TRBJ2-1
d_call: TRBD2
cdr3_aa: CASSEGLADYNEQFF
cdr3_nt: TGTGCCAGCAGCGAGGGACTAGCGGATTACAATGAGCAGTTCTTC

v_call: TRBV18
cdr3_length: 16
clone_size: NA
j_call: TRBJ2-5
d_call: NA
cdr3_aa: CASSPTRGGAQETQYF
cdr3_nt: TGTGCCAGCTCACCGACGAGAGGGGGGGCCCAAGAGACCCAGTACTTC

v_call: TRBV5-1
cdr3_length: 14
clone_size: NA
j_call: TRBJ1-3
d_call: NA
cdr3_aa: CASSLTGYGNTIYF
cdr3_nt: TGCGCCAGCAGCTTGACAGGGTACGGAAACACCATATATTTT

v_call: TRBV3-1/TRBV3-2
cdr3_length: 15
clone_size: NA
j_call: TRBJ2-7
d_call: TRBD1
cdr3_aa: CASSPRQGNSYEQYF
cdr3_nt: TGTGCCAGCAGCCCTCGACAGGGGAACTCCTACGAGCAGTACTTC

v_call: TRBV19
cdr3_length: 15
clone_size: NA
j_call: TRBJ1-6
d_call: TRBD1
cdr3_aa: CASSSRDSNNSPLHF
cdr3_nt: TGTGCCAGTAGTTCAAGGGACAGTAATAATTCACCCCTCCACTTT

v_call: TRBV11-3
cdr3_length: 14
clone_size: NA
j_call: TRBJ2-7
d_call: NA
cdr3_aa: CASSVRDMNYEQYF
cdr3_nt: TGTGCCAGCAGCGTCCGGGACATGAACTACGAGCAGTACTTC

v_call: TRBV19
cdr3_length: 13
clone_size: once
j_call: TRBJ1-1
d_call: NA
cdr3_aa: CASSMSTETKAFF
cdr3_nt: TGTGCCAGTAGTATGAGCACAGAGACCAAAGCTTTCTTT

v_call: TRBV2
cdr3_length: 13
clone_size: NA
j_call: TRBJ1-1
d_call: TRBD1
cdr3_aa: CASRQGLNTEAFF
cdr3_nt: TGTGCCAGCCGACAGGGACTGAACACTGAAGCTTTCTTT

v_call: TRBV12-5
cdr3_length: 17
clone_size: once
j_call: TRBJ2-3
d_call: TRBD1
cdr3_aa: CASGLFPDREITDTQYF
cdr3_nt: TGTGCTAGTGGTTTGTTCCCGGACAGGGAGATAACAGATACGCAGTATTTT

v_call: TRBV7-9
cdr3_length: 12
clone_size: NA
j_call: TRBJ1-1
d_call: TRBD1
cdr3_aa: CASSPGDRGFVF
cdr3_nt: TGTGCCAGCAGCCCCGGAGACAGGGGATTCGTCTTT

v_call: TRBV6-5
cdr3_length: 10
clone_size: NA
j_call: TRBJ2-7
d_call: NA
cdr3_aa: CASRDKIQYF
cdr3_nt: TGTGCCAGCAGGGACAAGATTCAGTACTTC

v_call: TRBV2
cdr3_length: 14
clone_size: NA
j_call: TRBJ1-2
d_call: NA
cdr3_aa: CASSPPEINYGYTF
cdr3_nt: TGTGCCAGCAGCCCCCCCGAGATTAACTATGGCTACACCTTC

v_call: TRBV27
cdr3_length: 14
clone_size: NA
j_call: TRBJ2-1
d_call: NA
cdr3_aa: CASRKADSYNEQFF
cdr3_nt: TGTGCCAGCAGGAAAGCGGACTCCTACAATGAGCAGTTCTTC

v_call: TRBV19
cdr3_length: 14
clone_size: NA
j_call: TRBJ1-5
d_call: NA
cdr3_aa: CASWTSYSNQPQHF
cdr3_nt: TGTGCCAGTTGGACTTCCTATAGCAATCAGCCCCAGCATTTT

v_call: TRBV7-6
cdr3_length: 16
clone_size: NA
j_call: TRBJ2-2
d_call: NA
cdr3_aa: CASSRTRGSNTGELFF
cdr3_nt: TGTGCCAGCAGCCGAACGCGTGGGAGCAACACCGGGGAGCTGTTTTTT

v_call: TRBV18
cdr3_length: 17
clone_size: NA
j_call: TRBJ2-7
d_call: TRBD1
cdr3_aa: CASSPNIADRVCYEQYF
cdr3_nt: TGTGCCAGCTCACCAAATATTGCGGACAGGGTTTGCTACGAGCAGTACTTC

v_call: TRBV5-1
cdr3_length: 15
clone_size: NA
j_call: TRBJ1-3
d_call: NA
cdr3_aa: CASSLGSGVGNTIYF
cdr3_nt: TGCGCCAGCAGCTTGGGGTCGGGGGTTGGAAACACCATATATTTT

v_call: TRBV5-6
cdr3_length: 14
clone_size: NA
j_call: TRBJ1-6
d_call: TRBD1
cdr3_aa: CASSRDRDRRALHF
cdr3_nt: TGTGCCAGCAGCCGCGACAGGGACCGGAGGGCCCTCCACTTT

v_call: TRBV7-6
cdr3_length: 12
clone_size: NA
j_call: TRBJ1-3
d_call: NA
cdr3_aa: CAIGGLGNTIYF
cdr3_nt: TGTGCGATCGGGGGGCTTGGAAACACCATATATTTT

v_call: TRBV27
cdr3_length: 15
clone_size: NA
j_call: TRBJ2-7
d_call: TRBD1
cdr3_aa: CASSLGSRGSYEQYF
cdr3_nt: TGTGCCAGCAGTTTAGGGAGCAGGGGGTCCTACGAGCAGTACTTC

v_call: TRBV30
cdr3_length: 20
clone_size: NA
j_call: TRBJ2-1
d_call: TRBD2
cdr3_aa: CAWSVRFSSGGAGKYNEQFF
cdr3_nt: TGTGCCTGGAGTGTAAGGTTTTCGAGCGGGGGGGCCGGAAAATACAATGAGCAGTTCTTC

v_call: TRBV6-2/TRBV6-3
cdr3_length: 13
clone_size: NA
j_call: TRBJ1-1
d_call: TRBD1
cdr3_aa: CASSSQGATEAFF
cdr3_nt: TGTGCCAGCAGCTCTCAGGGGGCGACTGAAGCTTTCTTT

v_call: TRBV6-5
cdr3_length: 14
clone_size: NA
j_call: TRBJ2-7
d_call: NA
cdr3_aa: CASGTGDISYEQYF
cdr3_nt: TGTGCCAGCGGGACTGGGGATATTAGCTACGAGCAGTACTTC

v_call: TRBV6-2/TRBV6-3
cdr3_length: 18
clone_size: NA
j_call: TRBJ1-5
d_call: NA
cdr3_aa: CASSYSLLGATSNQPQHF
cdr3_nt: TGTGCCAGCAGTTACTCGCTTCTGGGGGCCACAAGCAATCAGCCCCAGCATTTT

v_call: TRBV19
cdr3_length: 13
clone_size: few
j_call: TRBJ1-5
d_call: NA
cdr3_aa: CASTLSSNQPQHF
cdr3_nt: TGTGCCAGTACCCTTTCTAGCAATCAGCCCCAGCATTTT

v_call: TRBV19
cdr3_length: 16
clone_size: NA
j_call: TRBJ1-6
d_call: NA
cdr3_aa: CASSSGGSSYNSPLHF
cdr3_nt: TGTGCCAGTAGTTCGGGGGGCAGCTCCTATAATTCACCCCTCCACTTT

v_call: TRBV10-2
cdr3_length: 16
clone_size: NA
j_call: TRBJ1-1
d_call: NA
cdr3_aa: CASSDSRGVMNTEAFF
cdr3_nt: TGCGCCAGCAGTGATAGCAGGGGTGTCATGAACACTGAAGCTTTCTTT

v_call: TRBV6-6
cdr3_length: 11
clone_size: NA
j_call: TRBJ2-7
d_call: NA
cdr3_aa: CASSSGRRQYF
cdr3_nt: TGTGCCAGCAGTAGTGGTAGGAGGCAGTACTTC

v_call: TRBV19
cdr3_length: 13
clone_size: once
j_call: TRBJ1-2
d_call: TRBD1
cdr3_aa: CAIPTGGDYGYTF
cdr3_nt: TGTGCCATCCCGACAGGGGGAGACTATGGCTACACCTTC

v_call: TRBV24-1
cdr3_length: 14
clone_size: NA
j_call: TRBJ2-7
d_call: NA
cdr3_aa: CATSEPGELKGQYF
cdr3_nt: TGTGCCACCAGTGAACCAGGGGAACTAAAGGGGCAGTACTTC

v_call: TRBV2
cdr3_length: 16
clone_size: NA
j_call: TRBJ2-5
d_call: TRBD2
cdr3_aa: CASSEGVSGGQETQYF
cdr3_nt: TGTGCCAGCAGTGAAGGTGTTAGCGGGGGCCAAGAGACCCAGTACTTC

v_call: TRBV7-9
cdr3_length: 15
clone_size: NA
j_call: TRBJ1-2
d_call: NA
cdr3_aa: CASSPTGGSISGYTF
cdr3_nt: TGTGCCAGCAGCCCCACGGGGGGCAGTATTAGTGGCTACACCTTC

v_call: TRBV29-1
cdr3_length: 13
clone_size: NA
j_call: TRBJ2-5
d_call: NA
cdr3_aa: CSAGGGGWETQYF
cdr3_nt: TGCAGCGCCGGGGGTGGGGGTTGGGAGACCCAGTACTTC

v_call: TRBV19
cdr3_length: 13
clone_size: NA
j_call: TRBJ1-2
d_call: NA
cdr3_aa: CASSTLAGDGYTF
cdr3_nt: TGTGCCAGTAGTACCCTTGCGGGGGATGGCTACACCTTC

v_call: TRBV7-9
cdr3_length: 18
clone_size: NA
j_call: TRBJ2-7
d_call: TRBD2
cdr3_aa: CASSSRSYLAGSSYEQYF
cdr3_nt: TGTGCCAGCAGCTCCCGTTCGTACTTAGCGGGGAGCTCCTACGAGCAGTACTTC

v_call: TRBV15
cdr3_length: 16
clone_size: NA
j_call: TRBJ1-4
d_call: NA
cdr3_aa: CATSRDRPAEGEKLFF
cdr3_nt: TGTGCCACCAGCAGAGATCGGCCGGCGGAGGGTGAAAAACTGTTTTTT

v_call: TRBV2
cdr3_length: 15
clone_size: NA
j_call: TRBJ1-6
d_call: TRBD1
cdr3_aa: CASGGQGGSRSPLHF
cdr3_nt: TGTGCCAGCGGCGGACAGGGTGGGAGTAGATCACCCCTCCACTTT

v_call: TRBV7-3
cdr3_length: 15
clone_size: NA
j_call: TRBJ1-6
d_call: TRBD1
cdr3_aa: CASSSTGTGGSPLHF
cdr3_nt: TGTGCCAGCAGCTCAACCGGGACAGGGGGTTCACCCCTCCACTTT

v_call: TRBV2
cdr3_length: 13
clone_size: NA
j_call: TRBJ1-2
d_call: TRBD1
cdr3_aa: CASSGQGQGGYTF
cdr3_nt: TGTGCCAGCAGCGGACAGGGGCAAGGTGGCTACACCTTC

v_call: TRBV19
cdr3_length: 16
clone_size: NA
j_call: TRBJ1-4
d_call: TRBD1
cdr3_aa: CASSILQGSLGEKLFF
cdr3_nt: TGTGCCAGTAGTATTTTACAGGGGAGCTTGGGTGAAAAACTGTTTTTT

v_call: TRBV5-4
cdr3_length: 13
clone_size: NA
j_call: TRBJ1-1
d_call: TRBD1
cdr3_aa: CASSLDRGPEAFF
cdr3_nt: TGTGCCAGCAGCTTAGACAGGGGACCTGAAGCTTTCTTT

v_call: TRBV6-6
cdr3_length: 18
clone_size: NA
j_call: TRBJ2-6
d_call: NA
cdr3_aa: CASSRSRVLISGANVLTF
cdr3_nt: TGTGCCAGCAGTCGGAGCAGGGTATTGATTTCTGGGGCCAACGTCCTGACTTTC

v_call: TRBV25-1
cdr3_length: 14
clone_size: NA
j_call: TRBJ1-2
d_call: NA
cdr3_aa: CASSRQDPNYGYTF
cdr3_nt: TGTGCCAGCTCCCGACAGGACCCTAACTATGGCTACACCTTC

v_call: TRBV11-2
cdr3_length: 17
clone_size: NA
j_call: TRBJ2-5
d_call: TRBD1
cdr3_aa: CASSLRTGTGVGETQYF
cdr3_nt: TGTGCCAGCAGCTTAAGGACCGGGACAGGGGTCGGAGAGACCCAGTACTTC